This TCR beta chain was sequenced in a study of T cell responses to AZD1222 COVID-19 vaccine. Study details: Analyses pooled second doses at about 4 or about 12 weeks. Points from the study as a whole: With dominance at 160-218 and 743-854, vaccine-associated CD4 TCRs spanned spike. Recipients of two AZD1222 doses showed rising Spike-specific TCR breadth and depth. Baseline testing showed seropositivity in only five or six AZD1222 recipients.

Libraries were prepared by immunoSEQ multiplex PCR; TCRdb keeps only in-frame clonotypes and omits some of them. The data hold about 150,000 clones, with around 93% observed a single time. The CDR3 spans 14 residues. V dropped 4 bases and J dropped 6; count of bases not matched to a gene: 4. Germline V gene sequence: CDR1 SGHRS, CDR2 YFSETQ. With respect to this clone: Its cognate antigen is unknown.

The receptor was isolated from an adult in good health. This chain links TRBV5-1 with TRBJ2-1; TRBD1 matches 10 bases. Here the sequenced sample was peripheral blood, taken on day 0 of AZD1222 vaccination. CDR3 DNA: TGCGCCAGCAGCACCGGACAGGGGGGCAATGAGCAGTTCTTC. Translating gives CASSTGQGGNEQFF.